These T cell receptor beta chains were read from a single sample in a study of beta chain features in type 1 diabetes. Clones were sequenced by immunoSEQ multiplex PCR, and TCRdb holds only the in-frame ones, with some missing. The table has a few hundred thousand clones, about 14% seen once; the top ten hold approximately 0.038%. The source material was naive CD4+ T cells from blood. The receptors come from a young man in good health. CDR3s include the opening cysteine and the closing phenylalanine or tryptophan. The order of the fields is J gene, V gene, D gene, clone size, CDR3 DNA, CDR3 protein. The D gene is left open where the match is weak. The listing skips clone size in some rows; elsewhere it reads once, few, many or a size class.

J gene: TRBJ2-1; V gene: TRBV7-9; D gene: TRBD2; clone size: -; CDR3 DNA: TGTGCCAGCAGCTTAGCACTAGCGAACAATGAGCAGTTCTTC; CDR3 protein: CASSLALANNEQFF
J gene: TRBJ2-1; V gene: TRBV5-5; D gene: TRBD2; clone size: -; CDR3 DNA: TGTGCCAGCAAGGGGGAGCGGGGGGCTCCCCTGGTTAATTTCTTC; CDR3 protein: CASKGERGAPLVNFF
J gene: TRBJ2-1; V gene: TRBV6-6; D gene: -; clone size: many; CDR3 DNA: TGTGCCAGCAGCCAGAAACATGAGCAGTTCTTC; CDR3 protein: CASSQKHEQFF
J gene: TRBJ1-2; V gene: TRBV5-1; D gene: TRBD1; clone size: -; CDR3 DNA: TGCGCCAGCAGCCCCGAGGGGGCCGCTCTCTATGGCTACACCTTC; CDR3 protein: CASSPEGAALYGYTF
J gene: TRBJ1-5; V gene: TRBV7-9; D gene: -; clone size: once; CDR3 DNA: TGTGCCAGCAGCTTTACAGGGAATGGCCAGCCCCAGCATTTT; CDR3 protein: CASSFTGNGQPQHF
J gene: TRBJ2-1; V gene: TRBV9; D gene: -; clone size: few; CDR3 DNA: TGTGCCAGCAGAGGGGGGACAGAGAGTAATGAGCAGTTCTTC; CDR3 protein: CASRGGTESNEQFF
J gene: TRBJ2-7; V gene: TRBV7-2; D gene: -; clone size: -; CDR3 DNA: TGTGCCAGCAGCTTAGAGTTCGGGACTTCCTACGAGCAGTACTTC; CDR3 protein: CASSLEFGTSYEQYF
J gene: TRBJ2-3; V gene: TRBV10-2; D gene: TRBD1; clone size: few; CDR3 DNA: TGCGCCAGCAGGTCCACAGGGGGCTACACAGATACGCAGTATTTT; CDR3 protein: CASRSTGGYTDTQYF
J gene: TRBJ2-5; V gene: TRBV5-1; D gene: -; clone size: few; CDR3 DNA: TGCGCCAGCAGCTTTACTACCCAAGAGACCCAGTACTTC; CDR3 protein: CASSFTTQETQYF
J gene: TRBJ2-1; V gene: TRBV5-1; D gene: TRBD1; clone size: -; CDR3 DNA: TGCGCCAGCAGCACGGACAGGGCCTCCTACAATGAGCAGTTCTTC; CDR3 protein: CASSTDRASYNEQFF
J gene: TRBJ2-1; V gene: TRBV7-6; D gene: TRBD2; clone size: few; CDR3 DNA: TGTGCCAGCAGTCAGACGGGGACTAGCGGGACTTACAATGAGCAGTTCTTC; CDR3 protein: CASSQTGTSGTYNEQFF
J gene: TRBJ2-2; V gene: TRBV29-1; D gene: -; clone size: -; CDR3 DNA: TGCAGCGGGGGCCTGCGTGGCACCGGGGAGCTGTTTTTT; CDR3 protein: CSGGLRGTGELFF
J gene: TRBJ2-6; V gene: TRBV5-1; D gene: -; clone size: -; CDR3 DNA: TGCGCCAGCAGCCTACAGAGCTCTGGGGCCAACGTCCTGACTTTC; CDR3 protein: CASSLQSSGANVLTF
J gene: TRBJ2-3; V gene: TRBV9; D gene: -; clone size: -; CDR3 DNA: TGTGCCAGCAGCGAGGTTAACACAGATACGCAGTATTTT; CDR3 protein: CASSEVNTDTQYF
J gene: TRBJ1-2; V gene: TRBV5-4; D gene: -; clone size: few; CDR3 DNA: TGTGCCAGCAGCCCTGCCGGGGCTAACTATGGCTACACCTTC; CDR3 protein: CASSPAGANYGYTF
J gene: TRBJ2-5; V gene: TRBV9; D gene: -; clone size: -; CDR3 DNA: TGTGCCAGCAGCGTAGGGTTCCAGGCCCAAGAGACCCAGTACTTC; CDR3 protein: CASSVGFQAQETQYF
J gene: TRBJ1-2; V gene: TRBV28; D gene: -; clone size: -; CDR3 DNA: TGTGCCAGCAGTGAGGGGATTCGCTATGGCTACACCTTC; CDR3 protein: CASSEGIRYGYTF
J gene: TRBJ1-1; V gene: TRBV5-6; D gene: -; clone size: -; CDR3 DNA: TGTGCCAGCAAGCGGGTGAACACTGAAGCTTTCTTT; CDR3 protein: CASKRVNTEAFF
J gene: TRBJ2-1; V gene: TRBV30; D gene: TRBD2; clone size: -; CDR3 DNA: TGTGCCTGGAGTAGAAACGCGGGAGGCGACAATGAGCAGTTCTTC; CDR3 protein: CAWSRNAGGDNEQFF
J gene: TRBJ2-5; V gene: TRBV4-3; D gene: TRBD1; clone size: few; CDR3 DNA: TGCGCCAGCAGCCAAGACCACAGGGGGCGAGGATTGGAGACCCAGTACTTC; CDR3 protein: CASSQDHRGRGLETQYF
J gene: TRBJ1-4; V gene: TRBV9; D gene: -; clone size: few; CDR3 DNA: TGTGCCAGCAGCGTAGGGGTTCAGGGAACTAATGAAAAACTGTTTTTT; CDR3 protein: CASSVGVQGTNEKLFF
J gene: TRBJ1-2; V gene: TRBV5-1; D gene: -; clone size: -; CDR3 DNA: TGCGCCAGCAGCGGAAACCAGGGAAGCGAAGGCTACACCTTC; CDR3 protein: CASSGNQGSEGYTF
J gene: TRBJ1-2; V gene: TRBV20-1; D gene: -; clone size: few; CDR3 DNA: TGCAGTGCTAGGGTTCGAGTTGGCTACACCTTC; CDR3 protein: CSARVRVGYTF
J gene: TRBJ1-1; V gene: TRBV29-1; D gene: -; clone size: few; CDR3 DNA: TGCAGCGTCGATGGGGCGGACACTGAAGCTTTCTTT; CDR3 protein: CSVDGADTEAFF
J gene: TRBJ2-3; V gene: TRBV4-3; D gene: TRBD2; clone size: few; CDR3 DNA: TGCGCCAGCAGCCCCCGCTCGGGAGCGGGAGAAGGAGATACGCAGTATTTT; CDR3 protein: CASSPRSGAGEGDTQYF
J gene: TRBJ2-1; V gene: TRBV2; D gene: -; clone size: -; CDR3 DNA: TGTGCCAGCAGTGAGGCTGTGGGGGAGCAGTTCTTC; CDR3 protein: CASSEAVGEQFF
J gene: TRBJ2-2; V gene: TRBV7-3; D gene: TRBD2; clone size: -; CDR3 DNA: TGTGCCAGCAGACAACCGGGACTAAGGAACACCGGGGAGCTGTTTTTT; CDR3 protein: CASRQPGLRNTGELFF
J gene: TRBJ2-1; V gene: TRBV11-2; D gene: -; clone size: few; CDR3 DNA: TGTGCCAGCAGCACACGAAAGGACAGAGTAAGCAATGAGCAGTTCTTC; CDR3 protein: CASSTRKDRVSNEQFF
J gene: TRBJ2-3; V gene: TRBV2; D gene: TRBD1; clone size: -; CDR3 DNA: TGTGCCAGCAGTGAAGCAAGATCGGGACAGGGATGGAATTTT; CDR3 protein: CASSEARSGQGWNF
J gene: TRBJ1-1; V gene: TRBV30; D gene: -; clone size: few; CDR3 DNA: TGTGCCTGGAGCCTGATGTCTTTGGCTTTCTTT; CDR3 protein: CAWSLMSLAFF
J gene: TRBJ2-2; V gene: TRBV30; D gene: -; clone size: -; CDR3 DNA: TGTGCCTGGTGTTCTGGCGGCGGGGAGCTGTTTTTT; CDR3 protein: CAWCSGGGELFF
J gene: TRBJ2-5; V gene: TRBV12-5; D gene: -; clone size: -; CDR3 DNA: TGTGCTAGTGGCCGCAGACGGGTTGCGACCCAGTACTTC; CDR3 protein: CASGRRRVATQYF
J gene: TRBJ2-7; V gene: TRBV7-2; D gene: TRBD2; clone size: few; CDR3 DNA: TGTGCCAGCAGCCACGGTAGCGGGGCTTACGAGCAGTACTTC; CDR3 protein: CASSHGSGAYEQYF
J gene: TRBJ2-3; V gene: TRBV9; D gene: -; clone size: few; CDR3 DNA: TGTGCCAGCAGCGTAGTTGCCAGCACAGATACGCAGTATTTT; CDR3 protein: CASSVVASTDTQYF
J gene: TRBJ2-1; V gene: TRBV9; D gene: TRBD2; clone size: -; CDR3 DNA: TGTGCCAGCAGCCCTTCCACTAGCGCCTCCTACAATGAGCAGTTCTTC; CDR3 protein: CASSPSTSASYNEQFF
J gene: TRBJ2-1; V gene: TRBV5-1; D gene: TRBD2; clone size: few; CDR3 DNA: TGCGCCAGCAGCCCTAGACTAGCGGGAGTGGAGAATGAGCAGTTCTTC; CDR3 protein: CASSPRLAGVENEQFF
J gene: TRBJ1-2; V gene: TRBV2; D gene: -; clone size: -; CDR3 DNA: TGTGCCAGCAGTTCACGCAGGGTATTTGGCTACACCTTC; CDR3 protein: CASSSRRVFGYTF
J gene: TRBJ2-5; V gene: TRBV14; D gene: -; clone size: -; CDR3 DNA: TGTGCCAGCAGCCGTACCGAGACCCAGTACTTC; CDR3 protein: CASSRTETQYF
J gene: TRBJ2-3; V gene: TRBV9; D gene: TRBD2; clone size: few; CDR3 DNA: TGTGCCAGCAGCGACTGGCGGGGGGGCCCAGATACGCAGTATTTT; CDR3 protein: CASSDWRGGPDTQYF
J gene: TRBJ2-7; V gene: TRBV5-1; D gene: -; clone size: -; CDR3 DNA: TGCGCCAGCAGCTCGGAGTGGACTACCTACGAGCAGTACTTC; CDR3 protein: CASSSEWTTYEQYF
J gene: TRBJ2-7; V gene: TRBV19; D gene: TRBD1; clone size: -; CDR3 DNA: TGTGCCAGTAGTATAATGGGACAGGTGTTGGGCGAGCAGTACTTC; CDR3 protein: CASSIMGQVLGEQYF
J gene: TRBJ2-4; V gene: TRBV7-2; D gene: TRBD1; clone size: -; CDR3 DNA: TGTGCCAGTACCCGGGGGGGACAGGGGAACATTCAGTACTTC; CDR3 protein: CASTRGGQGNIQYF
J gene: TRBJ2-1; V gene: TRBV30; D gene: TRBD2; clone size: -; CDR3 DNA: TGTGCCTCGGGGGGTACTCTCGATGAGCAGTTCTTC; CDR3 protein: CASGGTLDEQFF
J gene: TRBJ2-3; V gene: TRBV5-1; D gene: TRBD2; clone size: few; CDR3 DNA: TGCGCCAGCAGCTTGGCTGGCGGGAGTTCAGATACGCAGTATTTT; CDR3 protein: CASSLAGGSSDTQYF
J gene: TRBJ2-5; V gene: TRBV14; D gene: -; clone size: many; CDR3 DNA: TGTGCCAGCAGCGGGCCGGGACCCCCTGGCCAGTACTTC; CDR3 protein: CASSGPGPPGQYF
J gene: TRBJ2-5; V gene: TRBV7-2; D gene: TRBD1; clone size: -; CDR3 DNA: TGTGCCAGCAGCTTAGGACAGGGGGTACAAGAGACCCAGTACTTC; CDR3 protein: CASSLGQGVQETQYF
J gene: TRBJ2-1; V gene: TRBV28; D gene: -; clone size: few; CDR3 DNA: TGTGCCAGCAGGCTCCCGGACAGGCACGGGGGTGAGCAGTTCTTC; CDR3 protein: CASRLPDRHGGEQFF
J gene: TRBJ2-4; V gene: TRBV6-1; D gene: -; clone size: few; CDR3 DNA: TGTGCCAGCAGTGGACGAAGGGACACCTTAGCCAAAAACATTCAGTACTTC; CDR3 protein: CASSGRRDTLAKNIQYF
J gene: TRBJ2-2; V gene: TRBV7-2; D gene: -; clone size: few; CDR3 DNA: TGTGCCAGCAGCAGGTCCTCGGGTTTCTCCGGGGAGCTGTTTTTT; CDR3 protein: CASSRSSGFSGELFF
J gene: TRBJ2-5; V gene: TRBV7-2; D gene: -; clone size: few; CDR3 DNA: TGTGCCAGCAGCTTAGTTAGTCCCGGGGAGACCCAGTACTTC; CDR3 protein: CASSLVSPGETQYF
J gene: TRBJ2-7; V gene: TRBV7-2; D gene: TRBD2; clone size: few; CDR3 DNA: TGTGCCAGCTTCCCCAAGCGGGGGTGGACCTACGAGCAGTACTTC; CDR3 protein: CASFPKRGWTYEQYF
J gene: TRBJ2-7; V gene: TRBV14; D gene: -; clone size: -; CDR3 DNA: TGTGCCAGCAGCCCTGGACTTTCCTACGAGCAGTACTTC; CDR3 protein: CASSPGLSYEQYF
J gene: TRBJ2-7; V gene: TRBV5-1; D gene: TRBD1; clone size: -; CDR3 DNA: TGCGCCAGCAGCCGAAGGACAGGGGTGTACGAGCAGTACTTC; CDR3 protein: CASSRRTGVYEQYF
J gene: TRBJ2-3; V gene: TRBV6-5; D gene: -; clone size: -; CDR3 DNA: TGTGCCAGCAGTGAACTGAAACATACGCAGTATTTT; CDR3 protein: CASSELKHTQYF